These 24 T cell receptor beta chains came from one sample sequenced in a study of cytomegalovirus exposure and HLA in healthy donors. The PCR contained 60 Vbeta and 13 Jbeta primers. Generated by immunoSEQ multiplex PCR, the TCRdb table keeps only in-frame clones and is missing some. The sample includes some 120,000 clones, around 76% of them seen just once. The material sequenced was PBMCs. The receptors were sampled from a woman in her thirties or forties in good health and CMV-seropositive.

The V and J genes are TRBV6-5 and TRBJ1-6, with D possibly TRBD1 on 6 matching bases. The ends were cut back, 6 bases at V and 9 bases at J, with 15 bases in the middle. The V gene's germline CDR1 is MNHEY and CDR2 SVGAGI. CDR3 size: 14 residues. This chain's CDR3 is CASRPGTTSSPLHF. In DNA form, the CDR3 reads TGTGCCAGCAGACCCGGGACAACGAGTTCACCCCTCCACTTT.

The chain joins TRBV25-1 to TRBJ1-1, with 7 bases aligning to TRBD1. The CDR3 extends over 14 amino acids. CDR1 is MGHDK, CDR2 SYGVNS, per germline. Trimming cost V 2 bases and J 3 bases; bases outside gene matches: 3. For the CDR3, the DNA is TGTGCCAGCAGTGAACCAGGGGGATACACTGAAGCTTTCTTT. Its protein is CASSEPGGYTEAFF.

The chain employs TRBV29-1 and TRBJ2-5; a possible D gene is TRBD2 (7 bases). Germline assignment: CDR1 SQVTM and CDR2 ANQGSEA. V was pared by 6 bases and J by 3 bases, with 8 bases between. This CDR3 contains 11 residues. The CDR3 region is CSVGGEETQYF. CDR3 DNA sequence: TGCAGCGTAGGGGGGGAAGAGACCCAGTACTTC.

On this clone: Other DNA sequences in the sample encode the same CDR3. The chain combines TRBV9 with TRBJ2-1; TRBD1 aligns across 7 bases. The V gene's germline CDR1 is SGDLS and CDR2 YYNGEE. This CDR3 spans 15 amino acids. V lost 0 bases and J lost 3; bases outside the gene matches: 3. CDR3 protein: CASSVDGTDYNEQFF. The CDR3 coding sequence is TGTGCCAGCAGCGTAGACGGGACAGACTACAATGAGCAGTTCTTC. Variable domain in full (rest from reference TRBV9 and TRBJ2-1): DSGVTQTPKHLITATGQRVTLRCSPRSGDLSVYWYQQSLDQGLQFLIQYYNGEERAKGNILERFSAQQFPDLHSELNLSSLELGDSALYFCASSVDGTDYNEQFFGPGTRLTVL.

In its sample, this clone was seen a few times. The chain joins TRBV19 to TRBJ1-1; the D gene is possibly TRBD1 (5 bases). The V end was cut by 9 bases, the J end by 7 bases, with 9 bases between. Germline values: CDR1 LNHDA, CDR2 SQIVND (reference sequence). This CDR3 spans 10 amino acids. The CDR3 DNA reads as TGTGCCAGCCCCAGGGTTGAAGCTTTCTTT. Translated: CASPRVEAFF.

The gene calls are TRBV5-8 and TRBJ1-5; D is possibly TRBD1 (6 bases). This CDR3 spans 16 amino acids. The germline V gene encodes CDR1 SGHTS and CDR2 YDEGEE. V lost 4 bases to trimming and J lost 7 bases, with 21 bases between them. The CDR3 spells CASSGFQQGLGQPQHF. In DNA, the CDR3 is TGTGCCAGCAGCGGATTCCAACAGGGATTGGGCCAGCCCCAGCATTTT.

The chain employs TRBV2 and TRBJ1-2; TRBD1 matches at 7 bases. Germline V gene lookup returns CDR1 SNHLY and CDR2 FYNNEI. V lost 6 bases, J lost 5 bases, and 9 bases stayed unmatched. The CDR3 contains 14 residues. This chain's CDR3 is CASRRDSGFYGYTF. In nucleotides, the CDR3 is TGTGCCAGCAGGAGGGACAGTGGGTTTTATGGCTACACCTTC. Together with reference TRBV2 and TRBJ1-2, the CDR3 gives the full variable domain: EPEVTQTPSHQVTQMGQEVILRCVPISNHLYFYWYRQILGQKVEFLVSFYNNEISEKSEIFDDQFSVERPDGSNFTLKIRSTKLEDSAMYFCASRRDSGFYGYTFGSGTRLTVV.

As for this clone: Germline and junction disagree at one end, which may indicate a read error. The CDR3 loop reads CASSRDLTGELFF. CDR3 in DNA: TGTGCTAGCAGCCGGGACTTGACCGGGGAGCTGTTTTTT. This rearrangement joins TRBV7-7 to TRBJ2-2; perhaps TRBD2 as D (6 bases). CDR3 length: 13 amino acids. The germline gives CDR1 SSHAT, CDR2 FNYEAQ (reference sequence).

The chain is built from TRBV12-5 and TRBJ2-2; D possibly corresponds to TRBD2 (6 bases). The CDR3 has 15 amino acids. Trimming removed 5 bases at V and 6 bases at J, with 16 bases between. From germline, CDR1 is LGHNT and CDR2 FRNRAP. CDR3 in amino acids: CASGELVGGAGELFF. CDR3 nucleotide sequence: TGTGCTAGTGGTGAACTCGTCGGGGGTGCCGGGGAGCTGTTTTTT. The variable domain in full, completed from reference TRBV12-5 and TRBJ2-2, reads DARVTQTPRHKVTEMGQEVTMRCQPILGHNTVFWYRQTMMQGLELLAYFRNRAPLDDSGMPKDRFSAEMPDATLATLKIQPSEPRDSAVYFCASGELVGGAGELFFGEGSRLTVL.

V gene TRBV27 combines with J gene TRBJ1-2; 8 nucleotides match TRBD1. Trimming took 6 bases from V and 8 from J; bases not matched to a gene: 11. This CDR3 spans 14 amino acids. CDR1 is MNHEY and CDR2 is SMNVEV in the germline V gene (reference sequence). In nucleotides, the CDR3 is TGTGCCAGCAGCAAAGGCCAGGGGGCGGAGGGCTACACCTTC. Encoded protein: CASSKGQGAEGYTF.

The chain uses TRBV28 and TRBJ1-1, with TRBD1 matching over 7 bases. V shed 4 bases, J shed 5 bases, and the junction held 7 bases outside the gene matches. This CDR3 has 14 residues. Germline-derived CDR1 and CDR2 are MDHEN and SYDVKM. In nucleotides, the CDR3 is TGTGCCAGCAGTTCCATGAGGGGGCGGACTGAAGCTTTCTTT. This sequence encodes CASSSMRGRTEAFF.

The chain combines TRBV6-1 with TRBJ1-2; no clear D gene. V was cut by 8 bases and J by 3 bases, with 10 bases left in between. The germline V gene has CDR1 MNHNS and CDR2 SASEGT. The CDR3 spans 12 residues. The CDR3 sequence is CASDTLYYGYTF. For the CDR3, the DNA is TGTGCCAGCGACACCCTGTACTATGGCTACACCTTC.

The CDR3 reads CASRSRGQGSDTQYF. The CDR3 DNA reads as TGCGCCAGCAGAAGCCGAGGACAGGGGTCAGATACGCAGTATTTT. V usage is TRBV5-1 and J usage is TRBJ2-3; TRBD1 agrees at 9 bases. Germline CDR1 and CDR2: SGHRS and YFSETQ. CDR3 length: 15 amino acids. The V segment lost 5 bases and the J segment 4 bases; nucleotides outside the gene matches: 8.

V is TRBV9 and J is TRBJ2-3; D call uncertain. The V and J ends lost 1 base and 4 bases respectively, with 4 bases between them. CDR1 SGDLS and CDR2 YYNGEE come from the germline V gene. The length of the CDR3 is 12 residues. The CDR3 region is CASSVSADTQYF. In DNA, the CDR3 is TGTGCCAGCAGCGTATCAGCAGATACGCAGTATTTT.

J is TRBJ1-2 and V is TRBV6-5; D perhaps matches TRBD1 (5 bases). CDR1 and CDR2 (germline): MNHEY, SVGAGI. Trimming left V 7 bases short and J 2 bases short, with 17 bases between. CDR3 length: 15 amino acids. This CDR3 is CASTRSAGVNYGYTF. Written as DNA, the CDR3 is TGTGCCAGCACACGCTCGGCGGGGGTCAACTATGGCTACACCTTC.

This sequence joins TRBV27 and TRBJ1-6; no definite D call. Germline lookup yields CDR1 MNHEY and CDR2 SMNVEV (reference sequence). The CDR3 loop spans 17 amino acids. V shed 3 bases and J shed 0 bases, with 12 bases lying between them. CDR3 nucleotide sequence: TGTGCCAGCAGTTTGGACGGACTGAGCTCCTATAATTCACCCCTCCACTTT. It codes for CASSLDGLSSYNSPLHF.

V gene TRBV7-2 combines with J gene TRBJ2-1; 13 positions match TRBD2. Germline CDR1 SGHTA, CDR2 FQGNSA. V trimming: 5 bases; J trimming: 2 bases; junction bases outside the gene matches: 3. The CDR3 loop spans 16 amino acids. CDR3 coding DNA: TGTGCCAGCAGCAGACTAGCGGGGGGCGCCTACAATGAGCAGTTCTTC. It yields the protein CASSRLAGGAYNEQFF.

The chain recombines TRBV6-1 with TRBJ1-2, with D unresolved. The V gene's germline CDR1 is MNHNS and CDR2 SASEGT. The CDR3 covers 10 residues. Trimming stripped 8 bases from V and 8 bases from J, with 9 bases between. The CDR3 is CASDTRGYTF. In nucleotides, the CDR3 is TGTGCCAGCGATACGCGGGGCTACACCTTC.

This chain joins TRBV28 and TRBJ2-7, with TRBD2 identical over 14 bases. The V gene's germline CDR1 is MDHEN and CDR2 SYDVKM. Trimming at V came to 6 bases and at J to 6 bases, leaving 10 bases not matched to a gene. The CDR3 is made up of 16 amino acids. The CDR3 DNA reads TGTGCCAGCAGCCGACTAGCGGGGGGGCGTATTGCCGAGCAGTACTTC. Its translation: CASSRLAGGRIAEQYF.

The chain uses TRBV2 and TRBJ1-5, with D possibly being TRBD1 (6 bases). The CDR3 runs to 12 residues. The V gene's germline CDR1 is SNHLY and CDR2 FYNNEI. The ends were cut back, 6 bases at V and 4 bases at J, with 7 bases in the middle. CDR3 residues: CASRQGNQPQHF. CDR3 nucleotides: TGTGCCAGCAGGCAGGGGAATCAGCCCCAGCATTTT.

This clone was seen just once. V is TRBV28 and J is TRBJ2-3, with D uncertain. The CDR3 consists of 16 residues. The ends were cut back, 4 bases at V and 0 bases at J, with 14 bases in the middle. CDR1 is MDHEN, CDR2 SYDVKM, per germline. The CDR3 DNA reads as TGTGCCAGCAGTTCCCCAGGCTCATCTAGCACAGATACGCAGTATTTT. It codes for CASSSPGSSSTDTQYF.

CDR3 amino acids: CASSFRGGGTNEKLFF. CDR3 coding DNA: TGTGCCAGCAGCTTTCGTGGAGGTGGAACTAATGAAAAACTGTTTTTT. V is TRBV13 and J is TRBJ1-4; unclear D gene. Germline values: CDR1 PRHDT, CDR2 FYEKMQ (reference sequence). This CDR3 has 16 amino acids. V was cut by 3 bases and J by 1 base, with 12 bases left in between.

This clone was recorded a few times. J is TRBJ1-1 and V is TRBV11-2; D is unclear. The germline V gene encodes CDR1 SGHAT and CDR2 FQNNGV. The CDR3 covers 11 residues. V was clipped by 5 bases and J by 7 bases, with 8 bases between them. In DNA, the CDR3 is TGTGCCAGCAGCAGGGAGGGTGAAGCTTTCTTT. It is translated as CASSREGEAFF.

V usage is TRBV2 and J usage is TRBJ1-1; TRBD1 agrees at 7 bases. CDR1 SNHLY and CDR2 FYNNEI come from the germline V gene. This CDR3 has 15 residues. J was trimmed by 0 bases and V by 5 bases; bases with no gene match: 6. CDR3 amino acids: CASSLDRQLNTEAFF. The CDR3 DNA is TGTGCCAGCAGTTTGGACAGGCAATTGAACACTGAAGCTTTCTTT.